This TCR beta chain derives from a study of cytomegalovirus exposure and HLA in healthy donors. Study results and caveats: Analyses of presence/absence relied on an assumption of roughly uniform sequencing depth across donors.

The PCR was carried out with 60 Vbeta primers and 13 Jbeta primers. Measured with immunoSEQ multiplex PCR; TCRdb has only the in-frame clones, and not every one. The profile shows tens of thousands of clones, 80% of them singletons. V shed 4 bases and J 1 base; nucleotides not matched to a gene: 3. The CDR3 has 15 amino acids. Germline V gene sequence: CDR1 SGHRS, CDR2 YFSETQ. With respect to this clone: Its antigen is currently unknown.

The sequence was collected from a woman in her forties in good health and CMV-seronegative. The chain carries TRBV5-1 and TRBJ2-3; TRBD2 matches at 10 bases. The sample was PBMCs. This chain's CDR3 is CASSRAGGGTDTQYF. The DNA for the CDR3 is TGCGCCAGCAGCAGAGCGGGAGGGGGCACAGATACGCAGTATTTT.